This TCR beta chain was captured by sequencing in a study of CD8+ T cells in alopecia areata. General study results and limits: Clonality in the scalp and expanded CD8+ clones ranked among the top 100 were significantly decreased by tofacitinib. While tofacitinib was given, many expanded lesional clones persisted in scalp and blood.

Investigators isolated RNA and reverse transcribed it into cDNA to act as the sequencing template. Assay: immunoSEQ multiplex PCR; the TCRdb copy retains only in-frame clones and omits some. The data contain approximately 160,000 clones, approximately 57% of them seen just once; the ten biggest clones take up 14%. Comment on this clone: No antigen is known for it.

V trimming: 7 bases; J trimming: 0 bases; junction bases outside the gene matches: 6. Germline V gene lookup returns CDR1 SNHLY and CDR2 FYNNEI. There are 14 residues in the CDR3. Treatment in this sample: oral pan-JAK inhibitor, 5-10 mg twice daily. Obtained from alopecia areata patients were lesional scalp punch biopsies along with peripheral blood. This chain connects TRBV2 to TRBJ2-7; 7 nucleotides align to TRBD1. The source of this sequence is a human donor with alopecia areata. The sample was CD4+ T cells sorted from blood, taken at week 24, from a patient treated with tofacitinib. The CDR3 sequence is CASTPRGLSYEQYF. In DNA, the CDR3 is TGTGCCAGCACTCCGAGGGGGCTCTCCTACGAGCAGTACTTC.